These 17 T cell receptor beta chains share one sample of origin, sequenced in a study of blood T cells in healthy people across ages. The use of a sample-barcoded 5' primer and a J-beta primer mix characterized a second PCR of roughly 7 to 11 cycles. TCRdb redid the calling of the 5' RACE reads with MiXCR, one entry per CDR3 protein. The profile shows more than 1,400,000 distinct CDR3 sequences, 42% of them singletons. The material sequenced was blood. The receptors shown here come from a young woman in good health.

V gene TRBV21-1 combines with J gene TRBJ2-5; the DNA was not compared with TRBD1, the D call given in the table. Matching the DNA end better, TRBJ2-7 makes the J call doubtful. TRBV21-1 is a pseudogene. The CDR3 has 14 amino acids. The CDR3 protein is CASSRPGPLYEQYF. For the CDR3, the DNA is TGTGCCAGCAGCCGCCCAGGACCCCTCTACGAGCAGTACTTC.

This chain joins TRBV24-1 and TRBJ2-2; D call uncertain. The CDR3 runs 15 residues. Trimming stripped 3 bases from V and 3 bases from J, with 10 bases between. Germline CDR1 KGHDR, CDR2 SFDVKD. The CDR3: CATSDPARDTGELFF. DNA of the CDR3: TGTGCCACCAGTGATCCGGCTCGGGACACCGGGGAGCTGTTTTTT.

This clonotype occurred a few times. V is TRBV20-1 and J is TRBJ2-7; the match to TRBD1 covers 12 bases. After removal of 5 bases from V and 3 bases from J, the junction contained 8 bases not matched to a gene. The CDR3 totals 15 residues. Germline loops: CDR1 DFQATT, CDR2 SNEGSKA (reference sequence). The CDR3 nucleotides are TGCAGTGCTGGGGACCGGGACAGGGGGCTCTACGAGCAGTACTTC. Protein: CSAGDRDRGLYEQYF.

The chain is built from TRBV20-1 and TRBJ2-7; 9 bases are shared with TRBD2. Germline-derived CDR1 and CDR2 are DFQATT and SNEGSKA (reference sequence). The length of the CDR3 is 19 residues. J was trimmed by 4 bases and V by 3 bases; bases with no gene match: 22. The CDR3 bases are TGCAGTGCTAGCATGTCGGATGTGCTAGCGGGAAGGAGTAGGTACGAGCAGTACTTC. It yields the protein CSASMSDVLAGRSRYEQYF.

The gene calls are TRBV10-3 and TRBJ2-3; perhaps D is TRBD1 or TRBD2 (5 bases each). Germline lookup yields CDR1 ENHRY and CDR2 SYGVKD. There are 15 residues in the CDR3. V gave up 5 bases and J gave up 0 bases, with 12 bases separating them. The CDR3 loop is CAISLGDPSTDTQYF. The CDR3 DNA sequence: TGTGCCATCAGTTTGGGGGACCCTAGCACAGATACGCAGTATTTT.

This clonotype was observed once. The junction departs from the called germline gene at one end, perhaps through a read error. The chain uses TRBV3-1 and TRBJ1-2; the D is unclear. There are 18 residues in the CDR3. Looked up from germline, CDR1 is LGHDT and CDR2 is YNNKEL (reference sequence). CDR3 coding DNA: TGTGCCGGCAGCCAAGGGATTAGTGCAGCCTCACTGGGCTATGGCTACACCTTC. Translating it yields CAGSQGISAASLGYGYTF.

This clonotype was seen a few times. The CDR3, as DNA: TGTGCCAGCAGCCCAGACAGGGGGCGGTGGAAGACTGAAGCTTTCTTT. Protein: CASSPDRGRWKTEAFF. V is TRBV12-3 or TRBV12-4 and J is TRBJ1-1, with 10 nucleotides matching TRBD1. CDR3 size: 16 residues. The junction had 12 bases not matched to a gene; V was cut back by 6 bases and J by 5 bases.

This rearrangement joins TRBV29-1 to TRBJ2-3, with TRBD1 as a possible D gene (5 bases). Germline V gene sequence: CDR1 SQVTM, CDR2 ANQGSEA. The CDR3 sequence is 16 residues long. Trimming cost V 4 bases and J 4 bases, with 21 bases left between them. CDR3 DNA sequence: TGCAGCGTTGGTTTGCAACGGACACTACTGGCAGATACGCAGTATTTT. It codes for CSVGLQRTLLADTQYF.

Written as DNA, the CDR3 is TGTGCCAGCGGGAAAGGGATATACAATGAGCAGTACTTC. Its protein product is CASGKGIYNEQYF. The chain carries TRBV6-2 or TRBV6-3 and TRBJ2-7; unclear D gene. Germline V gene sequence: CDR1 MNHEY, CDR2 SVGEGT. Trimming shortened V by 8 bases and J by 7 bases, and 18 bases separated the two germline ends. The CDR3 consists of 13 residues.

DNA of the CDR3: TGTGCCAGCAGCCAAGATCGCCAGGGGAGTGACAATGAGCAGTTCTTC. The encoded protein is CASSQDRQGSDNEQFF. The rearrangement uses TRBV4-2 and TRBJ2-1; possible D gene TRBD1, 6 bases. Germline CDR1 LGHNA, CDR2 YNFKEQ. Trimming pared 0 bases from V and 5 bases from J, leaving 14 bases between. The CDR3 has 16 amino acids.

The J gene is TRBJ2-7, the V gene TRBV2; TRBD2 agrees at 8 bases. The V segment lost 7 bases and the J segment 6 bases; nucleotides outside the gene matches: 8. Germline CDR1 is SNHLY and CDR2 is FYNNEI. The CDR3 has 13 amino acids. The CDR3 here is CASTGLVGGEQYF. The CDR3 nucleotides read TGTGCCAGCACGGGACTAGTGGGCGGCGAGCAGTACTTC.

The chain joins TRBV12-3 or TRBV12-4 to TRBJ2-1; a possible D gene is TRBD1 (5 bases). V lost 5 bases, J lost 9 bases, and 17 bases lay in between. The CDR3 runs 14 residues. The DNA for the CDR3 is TGTGCCAGCAGTGCCACAGGCGTAAGGAGTGAGCAGTTCTTC. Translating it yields CASSATGVRSEQFF.

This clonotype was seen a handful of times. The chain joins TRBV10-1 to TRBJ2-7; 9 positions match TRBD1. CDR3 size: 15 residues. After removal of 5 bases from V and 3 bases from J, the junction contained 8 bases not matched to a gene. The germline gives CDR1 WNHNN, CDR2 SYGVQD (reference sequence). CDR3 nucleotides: TGCGCCAGCAGTCCTGGACAGGGGTGGGTCTACGAGCAGTACTTC. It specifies CASSPGQGWVYEQYF.

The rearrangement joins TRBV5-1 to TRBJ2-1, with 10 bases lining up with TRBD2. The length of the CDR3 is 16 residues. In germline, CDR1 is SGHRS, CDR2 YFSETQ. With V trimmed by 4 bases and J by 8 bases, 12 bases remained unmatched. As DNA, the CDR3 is TGCGCCAGCAGCCCCCTGCGGGCTAGCGGGAGTGATGAGCAGTTCTTC. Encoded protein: CASSPLRASGSDEQFF.

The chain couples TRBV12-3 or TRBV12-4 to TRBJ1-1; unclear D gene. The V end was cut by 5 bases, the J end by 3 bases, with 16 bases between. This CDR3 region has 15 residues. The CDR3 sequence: CASSNSWVIHTEAFF. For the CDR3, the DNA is TGTGCCAGCAGTAATTCTTGGGTGATCCACACTGAAGCTTTCTTT.

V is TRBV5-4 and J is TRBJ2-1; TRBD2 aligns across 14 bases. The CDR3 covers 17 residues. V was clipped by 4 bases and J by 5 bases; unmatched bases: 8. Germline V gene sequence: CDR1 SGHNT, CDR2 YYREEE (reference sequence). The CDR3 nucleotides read TGTGCCAGCAGCCTCGACGGGACTAGCGGGAGAGACAATGAGCAGTTCTTC. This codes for CASSLDGTSGRDNEQFF. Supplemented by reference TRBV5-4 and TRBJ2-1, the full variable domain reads ETGVTQSPTHLIKTRGQQVTLRCSSQSGHNTVSWYQQALGQGPQFIFQYYREEENGRGNFPPRFSGLQFPNYSSELNVNALELDDSALYLCASSLDGTSGRDNEQFFGPGTRLTVL.

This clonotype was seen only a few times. CDR3 loop: CASSYRQGGDYGYTF. CDR3 nucleotide sequence: TGTGCCAGCAGTTACCGACAGGGGGGGGACTATGGCTACACCTTC. The chain uses TRBV6-5 and TRBJ1-2, with TRBD1 matching over 9 bases. The CDR3 spans 15 residues. V was pared by 2 bases and J by 3 bases, with 4 bases of the junction left unmatched. Per the germline V gene, CDR1 is MNHEY and CDR2 is SVGAGI.